This T cell receptor beta chain derives from a study of siplizumab effects on memory and regulatory T cells. Study-level results: The Treg-derived share of mappable alloreactive CD4+ clones averaged about 69% with siplizumab and around 26% in controls. Major contributors to the alloresponse seemed to be naive T cells, which also appeared more diverse than memory cells. An assignable phenotype, naive or memory, was missing from roughly 86-96% of proliferating CD4+ or CD8+ clones.

On this clone itself: Its specificity is not known.

V shed 5 bases and J 3 bases; nucleotides not matched to a gene: 10. Per the germline V gene, CDR1 is SGHTA and CDR2 is FQGNSA. The CDR3 is made up of 16 amino acids. The data were produced by immunoSEQ multiplex PCR, yet TCRdb's version contains in-frame clones alone and is incomplete. The sample includes 80,000 to 130,000 clones, around 92% of them seen just once. The clonotype comes from a human donor in good health. The gene calls are TRBV7-2 and TRBJ2-3; TRBD2 matches at 8 bases. Sequencing input: Tregs sorted from blood. The CDR3 is CASSRGSGSNTDTQYF. CDR3 nucleotides: TGTGCCAGCAGCCGAGGAAGCGGGAGTAATACAGATACGCAGTATTTT.